This T cell receptor (beta chain) is from a study of shared clonotypes between healthy human individuals. Germline CDR1 MNHNY, CDR2 SVGAGI (reference sequence). The CDR3 runs to 16 residues. V lost 0 bases and J lost 2; bases outside the gene matches: 7. Study-level points and caveats: It was the non-shared clonotypes that had lower generation probabilities than clonotypes shared by all four donors.

As for this clone: Its antigen remains unknown.

As defined, naive CD8 cells were CD45RO-negative and positively selected for CCR7, with terminally differentiated effector memory CD45RA+ cells excluded. Data came from immunoSEQ multiplex PCR; TCRdb stores just in-frame clones and leaves some out. The sample carries some 2 million clones, around 96% recorded once. The sequenced sample consisted of naive CD8+ T cells sorted from blood. The J gene is TRBJ2-7, the V gene TRBV6-6, with 7 bases lining up with TRBD1. The receptor was isolated from a man aged 18 to 35 in good health. CDR3 in DNA: TGTGCCAGCAGTTACTCGGAAGGGACAGAAGCCTACGAGCAGTACTTC. It yields the protein CASSYSEGTEAYEQYF.